A single sample gave rise to the 14 T cell receptor beta chains below, sequenced in a study of OX40 agonist ivuxolimab in advanced cancers. Libraries were prepared through the immunoSEQ multiplex PCR assay. TCRdb obtained this table from immuneACCESS and retained in-frame rearrangements with V and J assigned. These tables miss some clones; where compared with another copy, unresolved V genes account for less than half of the shortfall, and the remainder is unexplained. This sample holds 100,000 or so clones; around nine tenths were observed only once. Around 0.31% of the sample comes from the top ten. The material was CD4+ or CD8+ T cells sorted from blood, obtained in a trial of the OX40 agonist ivuxolimab. These receptor sequences come from an adult with an advanced solid tumor such as melanoma, head and neck, liver or kidney cancer.

The V and J genes are TRBV10-3 and TRBJ2-7, with 8 bases matching TRBD2. J lost 6 bases, V lost 0 bases, and 4 bases had no gene match. From germline, CDR1 is ENHRY and CDR2 SYGVKD. The CDR3 length is 14 residues. This CDR3 reads CAISESAGVGEQYF. The CDR3 coding sequence is TGTGCCATCAGTGAGTCAGCGGGGGTCGGCGAGCAGTACTTC.

The genes are TRBV28 and TRBJ2-1; tentative D call: TRBD1 (5 bases). The CDR3 has 14 amino acids. Germline assignment: CDR1 MDHEN and CDR2 SYDVKM. V was pared by 3 bases and J by 2 bases, with 8 bases between. CDR3 amino acids: CASSFGAAYNEQFF. CDR3 in DNA: TGTGCCAGCAGTTTTGGGGCGGCCTACAATGAGCAGTTCTTC. Combining the CDR3 with reference TRBV28 and TRBJ2-1 gives the whole variable domain DVKVTQSSRYLVKRTGEKVFLECVQDMDHENMFWYRQDPGLGLRLIYFSYDVKMKEKGDIPEGYSVSREKKERFSLILESASTNQTSMYLCASSFGAAYNEQFFGPGTRLTVL.

The CDR3 loop reads CASSFRSAGGREQYF. Written as DNA, the CDR3 is TGTGCCAGCAGCTTTCGGTCCGCGGGAGGGCGCGAGCAGTACTTC. The rearrangement links TRBV5-6 to TRBJ2-7; 9 bases agree with TRBD2. Germline V gene sequence: CDR1 SGHDT, CDR2 YYEEEE. Trimming removed 2 bases from V and 6 bases from J; junction bases left unmatched: 9. This CDR3 contains 15 residues.

This chain's CDR3 is CASSIGYGIADTQYF. The CDR3 region has the DNA TGTGCCAGTAGTATTGGCTACGGGATTGCAGATACGCAGTATTTT. This rearrangement joins TRBV19 to TRBJ2-3; D is perhaps TRBD2 (5 bases). This CDR3 region has 15 residues. Germline V gives CDR1 LNHDA, CDR2 SQIVND (reference sequence). The V gene lost 3 bases and the J gene lost 4 bases, with 14 bases spanning the gap.

The genes are TRBV7-2 and TRBJ2-4; 8 bases map to TRBD2. This CDR3 is built from 21 residues. J was trimmed by 1 base and V by 0 bases; bases with no gene match: 17. Looked up from germline, CDR1 is SGHTA and CDR2 is FQGNSA. The CDR3 DNA sequence: TGTGCCAGCAGCTTAGCCGCCCGGGGTTTGGTAGCGGGACTTGCCAAAAACATTCAGTACTTC. Translating it yields CASSLAARGLVAGLAKNIQYF.

The sample holds a few counts of this clone. The V gene is TRBV6-5, the J gene TRBJ1-5; TRBD1 matches 7 bases. J lost 6 bases, V lost 0 bases, and 5 bases had no gene match. The CDR3 length is 15 residues. Germline V gene data show CDR1 as MNHEY and CDR2 as SVGAGI. The CDR3: CASSYSGGGSQPQHF. The CDR3 DNA is TGTGCCAGCAGTTACTCAGGGGGCGGTAGTCAGCCCCAGCATTTT.

As to this clone: As the CDR3 is not closed by the conserved phenylalanine or tryptophan, this likely results from a read error. It is unclear where the CDR3 begins or ends on the DNA, so no DNA is shown, and the CDR3 is as TCRdb lists it. V gene TRBV6-6 combines with J gene TRBJ1-5; TRBD1, the table's D call, lacks a check against the DNA. The CDR3 spans 12 amino acids, including both terminal residues. Germline V gene lookup returns CDR1 MNHNY and CDR2 SVGAGI (reference sequence). The chain's CDR3 is CASSRQGQGGLI.

The DNA of the CDR3 is TGTGCCAGCACTGGGGGGGGAAGCGTCACCGGGGAGCTGTTTTTT. It translates to CASTGGGSVTGELFF. V and J are TRBV6-5 and TRBJ2-2, with 7 bases lining up with TRBD2. V lost 7 bases and J lost 4; bases outside the gene matches: 9. The germline gives CDR1 MNHEY, CDR2 SVGAGI. The CDR3 contains 15 residues.

The genes are TRBV18 and TRBJ2-3; 8 positions match TRBD1. The CDR3 length is 14 residues. Trimming removed 8 bases from V and 4 bases from J; junction bases left unmatched: 8. Germline CDR1 is KGHSH and CDR2 is LQKENI. Here the CDR3 reads CASNGQGGSDTQYF. CDR3 bases: TGTGCCAGCAATGGACAGGGTGGGTCAGATACGCAGTATTTT. The full variable domain, rest sourced from reference TRBV18 and TRBJ2-3, is NAGVMQNPRHLVRRRGQEARLRCSPMKGHSHVYWYRQLPEEGLKFMVYLQKENIIDESGMPKERFSAEFPKEGPSILRIQQVVRGDSAAYFCASNGQGGSDTQYFGPGTRLTVL.

The rearrangement links TRBV15 to TRBJ2-3; the match to TRBD2 covers 10 bases. This CDR3 contains 17 residues. Germline CDR1 and CDR2: LNHNV and YYDKDF (reference sequence). The ends lost 3 bases at V and 2 bases at J; junction bases unmatched: 8. DNA for the CDR3: TGTGCCACCAGCAGGGGAGAAGCGGGAGGGTACACAGATACGCAGTATTTT. Encoded protein: CATSRGEAGGYTDTQYF.

This clone was seen a handful of times. The chain carries TRBV5-5 and TRBJ2-7, with 7 bases that match TRBD1. The ends lost 0 bases at V and 4 bases at J; junction bases unmatched: 4. The CDR3 contains 14 residues. Germline V gene data show CDR1 as SGHKS and CDR2 as YYEKEE (reference sequence). DNA of the CDR3: TGTGCCAGCAGCTTGGCCAGACAGGGATACGAGCAGTACTTC. This codes for CASSLARQGYEQYF. Together with reference TRBV5-5 and TRBJ2-7, the CDR3 gives the full variable domain: DAGVTQSPTHLIKTRGQQVTLRCSPISGHKSVSWYQQVLGQGPQFIFQYYEKEERGRGNFPDRFSARQFPNYSSELNVNALLLGDSALYLCASSLARQGYEQYFGPGTRLTVT.

V is TRBV21-1 and J is TRBJ2-7; whether TRBD1, the table's D call, matches the DNA was not checked. TRBV21-1 is deemed a pseudogene. The CDR3 is 20 residues long. CDR3 region: CASSNPGTAYSHPSNYEQYF. The CDR3 DNA is TGTGCCAGCAGCAATCCCGGGACAGCCTATTCCCACCCCTCTAATTACGAGCAGTACTTC.

The V gene is TRBV6-1, the J gene TRBJ1-2; D call uncertain. V lost 6 bases and J 4 bases, leaving 18 bases between the germline ends. CDR3 length: 15 amino acids. Germline V gene data show CDR1 as MNHNS and CDR2 as SASEGT. The CDR3 is CASRSQFPDFYGYTF. Here the CDR3 DNA reads TGTGCCAGCAGGAGCCAATTCCCGGACTTCTATGGCTACACCTTC.

The chain couples TRBV7-8 to TRBJ2-7, with 12 positions matching TRBD2. Germline V CDR1 and CDR2: SGHVS, FQNEAQ. V was pared by 5 bases and J by 0 bases, with 2 bases of the junction left unmatched. This CDR3 contains 15 residues. The CDR3 sequence is CASSLTSGSSYEQYF. CDR3 sequence (DNA): TGTGCCAGCAGCCTGACTAGCGGGAGCTCCTACGAGCAGTACTTC.